Described below is a single T cell receptor beta chain sequence and its context. The antigen remains undetermined. The data stem from a study of cytomegalovirus exposure and HLA in healthy donors. The overall study: The approximately 660 first-cohort repertoires shared a platform with the approximately 110 validation repertoires, as reported in a later analysis. Study-level results: In a later analysis, first-cohort TCR clusters were found to tend to co-occur in the 120 or so validation repertoires. Among TCR sequences, most were rare, though some public TCRs appeared in many donors.

TCRdb keeps only in-frame clones here, not all; method: immunoSEQ multiplex PCR. The data contain around 98,000 clones, around 85% of them seen just once; the ten biggest clones take up 3.5% to 5%. The donors were in the approximately 130-subject validation cohort, distinct from the roughly 670-subject first cohort. What was sequenced was PBMCs. The clonotype comes from a woman aged 25 to 39 in good health and CMV-seronegative.

CDR3: CASTPWGTGKSAFF. For the CDR3, the DNA is TGTGCCAGTACCCCCTGGGGGACAGGTAAATCGGCTTTCTTT. The rearrangement links TRBV19 to TRBJ1-1, with 8 nucleotides matching TRBD1. With 7 bases clipped from V and 11 bases from J, the junction kept 15 bases outside the gene matches. Germline loops: CDR1 LNHDA, CDR2 SQIVND (reference sequence). The CDR3 covers 14 residues.